These T cell receptor beta chains were read from a single sample in a study of T cells after yellow fever vaccination. TCRdb called the 5' RACE reads again in MiXCR, with one record for every CDR3 protein. The repertoire holds around 310,000 distinct CDR3 sequences, with around 4.3% as singletons. The specimen was PBMCs, collected 15 days after the yellow fever booster vaccination. These receptors originate from a man between 18 and 35 years old who received the YFV17D yellow fever vaccine. Each CDR3 is given with its conserved first and last residue. The order of the fields is clone size, D gene, V gene, J gene, CDR3 DNA, CDR3 protein. A D gene is named only where the DNA matches it firmly. Where a row states a size, it is once, few, many or the class of an expanded clone; other rows omit it.

NA	NA	TRBV14	TRBJ1-4	TGTGCCAGCAGCCAAGAATCGTCTGAAAAACTGTTTTTT	CASSQESSEKLFF
many	NA	TRBV7-2	TRBJ2-1	TGTGCCAGCAGCTTTGTGGCGACTAATGAGCAGTTCTTC	CASSFVATNEQFF
many	NA	TRBV20-1	TRBJ2-1	TGCAGTGCTAGAACTACCGTTGGAGAATTCTACAATGAGCAGTTCTTC	CSARTTVGEFYNEQFF
many	NA	TRBV12-3/TRBV12-4	TRBJ2-1	TGTGCCAGCAGTTTGCCGGGGTCCTACAATGAGCAGTTCTTC	CASSLPGSYNEQFF
NA	NA	TRBV6-1	TRBJ2-1	TGTGCCAGCAGGGGAGCCGGGACCCACAATGAGCAGTTCTTC	CASRGAGTHNEQFF
NA	NA	TRBV4-1	TRBJ1-1	TGCGCCAGCAGCCAAGTGGACATGAACACTGAAGCTTTCTTT	CASSQVDMNTEAFF
many	NA	TRBV10-3	TRBJ2-2	TGTGCCATCAGTCCCCGGGGACGGACGAACACCGGGGAGCTGTTTTTT	CAISPRGRTNTGELFF
NA	TRBD2	TRBV10-3	TRBJ2-5	TGTGCCATCAGCGGGGGGGTCGGGGAGACCCAGTACTTC	CAISGGVGETQYF
many	NA	TRBV5-6	TRBJ1-2	TGTGCCAGCAGCTTGGACTCCCGGACATACGGCTACACCTTC	CASSLDSRTYGYTF
many	TRBD1	TRBV5-1	TRBJ2-3	TGCGCCAGCAGCCAGGGGGTAGGGAGCGGCGATACGCAGTATTTT	CASSQGVGSGDTQYF
NA	TRBD1	TRBV5-1	TRBJ1-5	TGCGCCAGCAGCCCGGGGACAGGGGTTACGCAGCCCCAGCATTTT	CASSPGTGVTQPQHF
few	TRBD2	TRBV2	TRBJ2-5	TGTGCCAGCCGGACTAGCGGGGGGGCCGAAGAGACCCAGTACTTC	CASRTSGGAEETQYF
many	NA	TRBV7-9	TRBJ1-3	TGTGCCAGCAGCTGGACAGTTGGAAACACCATATATTTT	CASSWTVGNTIYF
few	NA	TRBV30	TRBJ2-5	TGTGCCTGGAGTGTTTTTGTCAGACAAGAGACCCAGTACTTC	CAWSVFVRQETQYF
many	NA	TRBV5-1	TRBJ1-5	TGCGCCAGCAGCTTGGAAGGGACACCGAATCAGCCCCAGCATTTT	CASSLEGTPNQPQHF
NA	TRBD2	TRBV5-1	TRBJ2-5	TGCGCCAGCAGCACCGGGACTAGCGGGCAAGAGACCCAGTACTTC	CASSTGTSGQETQYF
many	NA	TRBV4-3	TRBJ1-2	TGCGCCAGCAGCCAAGATCCAGGGACTAACTATGGCTACACCTTC	CASSQDPGTNYGYTF
NA	TRBD1	TRBV15	TRBJ1-2	TGTGCCACCAGCAGGCGGGACAGGGAGATATATGGCTACACCTTC	CATSRRDREIYGYTF
few	NA	TRBV20-1	TRBJ1-5	TGCAGTGCGAACAGAAACTTCAATCAGCCCCAGCATTTT	CSANRNFNQPQHF
few	NA	TRBV3-1	TRBJ1-6	TGTGCCAGCAGCCCCAGGGGCGGGCCTAATTCACCCCTCCACTTT	CASSPRGGPNSPLHF
many	TRBD1	TRBV6-5	TRBJ1-1	TGTGCCAGCAGTCTTTCCAACAGGGGATCTGAAGCTTTCTTT	CASSLSNRGSEAFF
NA	TRBD1	TRBV7-3	TRBJ2-3	TGTGCCAGCAGCTTAAAGGGCAATCAGGGGGCCGGCGGGGATACGCAGTATTTT	CASSLKGNQGAGGDTQYF
many	NA	TRBV7-9	TRBJ1-1	TGTGCCACCTCCACCCGCCAGAACACTGAAGCTTTCTTT	CATSTRQNTEAFF
few	NA	TRBV24-1	TRBJ2-3	TGTGCCACCAGTGACCGTCCCTATGGACCCAGGCGGCCAGATACGCAGTATTTT	CATSDRPYGPRRPDTQYF
few	NA	TRBV27	TRBJ2-7	TGTGCCAGCAGTTTAGCGCTGGGGGGCCGGCGCGAGCAGTACTTC	CASSLALGGRREQYF
few	NA	TRBV7-9	TRBJ1-2	TGTGCCAGCAGCTTAGATGGGAACTCCGGCTACACCTTC	CASSLDGNSGYTF
many	NA	TRBV29-1	TRBJ2-1	TGCAGCGTTGCTTCTCAGGGAAGAAATGAGCAGTTCTTC	CSVASQGRNEQFF
few	NA	TRBV7-2	TRBJ2-5	TGTGCCAGCAGCTTATCCCAGGGGCGGGGAGAGACCCAGTACTTC	CASSLSQGRGETQYF
few	NA	TRBV7-2	TRBJ1-1	TGTGCCAGCAGCTTTTCCAGCACTGAAGCTTTCTTT	CASSFSSTEAFF
many	NA	TRBV20-1	TRBJ1-2	TGCAGTGCGGTACAGCCAGACTATGGCTACACCTTC	CSAVQPDYGYTF
many	NA	TRBV6-5	TRBJ1-2	TGTGCCAGCAGTGCCGGGACACCGTCCCTTAACTATGGCTACACCTTC	CASSAGTPSLNYGYTF
NA	TRBD1	TRBV5-1	TRBJ2-5	TGCGCCAGCAGTCGATTTGGGACAGACGAGACCCAGTACTTC	CASSRFGTDETQYF
few	NA	TRBV20-1	TRBJ2-5	TGCAGTGCTATCAGGGAGACAGAGACCCAGTACTTC	CSAIRETETQYF
few	TRBD1	TRBV7-3	TRBJ2-3	TGTGCCAGCACTCAGACGGGACAGGGTGAATCAGATACGCAGTATTTT	CASTQTGQGESDTQYF
many	NA	TRBV30	TRBJ1-5	TGTGCCTGGTCCCCCCTCGGGAGTCAGCCCCAGCATTTT	CAWSPLGSQPQHF
NA	NA	TRBV15	TRBJ2-4	TGTGCCACCAGCGGAATTTTCCAGGGGGGGGCCAAAAACATTCAGTACTTC	CATSGIFQGGAKNIQYF
many	TRBD1	TRBV4-3	TRBJ1-4	TGCGCCAGCAGCCAAGGGACAGGGGGCCTTGAAAAACTGTTTTTT	CASSQGTGGLEKLFF
many	NA	TRBV7-2	TRBJ2-2	TGTGCCAGCCGAAGGGGGGGTGCGAACACCGGGGAGCTGTTTTTT	CASRRGGANTGELFF
many	NA	TRBV4-3	TRBJ2-1	TGCGCCAGCAGCCATCACCGGGACACTTACTACAATGAGCAGTTCTTC	CASSHHRDTYYNEQFF
few	NA	TRBV28	TRBJ1-2	TGTGCCAGCGGGACGGACTATGGCTACACCTTC	CASGTDYGYTF